The subject of this entry is one T cell receptor beta chain. The antigen is undetermined. Germline-derived CDR1 and CDR2 are SGDLS and YYNGEE. Unmatched junction bases numbered 8, after V lost 5 bases and J lost 4 bases. This CDR3 has 14 amino acids. The sample is drawn from a study of graft-versus-host responses after intestinal transplantation. The wider study: Multivisceral, liver-intestinal, or isolated intestinal grafts went to recipients. Among the recipients, all got anti-thymocyte globulin induction and then tacrolimus and steroids for approximately 3 years.

Assay: immunoSEQ multiplex PCR; the TCRdb copy retains only in-frame clones and omits some. Among some 82,000 clones, more than 75% were seen once, and the ten largest hold about 8%. The rearrangement links TRBV9 to TRBJ2-5, with 7 bases fitting TRBD1. The receptor comes from a human donor who was the organ donor for an intestinal transplant. Sequenced material: unstimulated CD8+ T cells sorted from spleen or lymph node cells, taken before transplant. CDR3 in DNA: TGTGCCAGCAGTACGACAGGGTACCGAGAGACCCAGTACTTC. It specifies CASSTTGYRETQYF.